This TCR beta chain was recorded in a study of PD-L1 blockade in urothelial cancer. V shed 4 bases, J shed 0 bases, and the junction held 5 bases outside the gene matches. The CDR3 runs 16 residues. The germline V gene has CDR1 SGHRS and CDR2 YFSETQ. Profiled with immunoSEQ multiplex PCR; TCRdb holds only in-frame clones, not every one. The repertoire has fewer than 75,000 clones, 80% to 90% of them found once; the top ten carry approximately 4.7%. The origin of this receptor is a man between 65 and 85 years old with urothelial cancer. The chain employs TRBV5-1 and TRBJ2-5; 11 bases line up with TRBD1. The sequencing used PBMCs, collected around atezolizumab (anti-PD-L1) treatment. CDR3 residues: CASSPGTGGYQETQYF. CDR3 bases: TGCGCCAGCAGCCCTGGGACAGGGGGATACCAAGAGACCCAGTACTTC.